This entry is about one T cell receptor beta chain. Some clones are missing from TCRdb's copy, which holds only in-frame ones; the method was immunoSEQ multiplex PCR. The sample lists roughly 200,000 clones; about 83% were seen once. Trimming took 2 bases from V and 7 from J; bases not matched to a gene: 9. The CDR3 spans 16 residues. CDR1 KGHSH and CDR2 LQKENI come from the germline V gene. The data were taken from a study of blood T cell repertoires in COVID-19. The TCR originated in a man in his 60s who had recovered from COVID-19. The sequencing sample was made of peripheral blood. The rearrangement joins TRBV18 to TRBJ1-4, with 8 bases fitting TRBD1. CDR3 protein: CASSPSLGQGSEKLFF. CDR3 DNA sequence: TGTGCCAGCTCACCAAGTCTAGGACAGGGTAGTGAAAAACTGTTTTTT. The full variable domain, completed using reference TRBV18 and TRBJ1-4, is NAGVMQNPRHLVRRRGQEARLRCSPMKGHSHVYWYRQLPEEGLKFMVYLQKENIIDESGMPKERFSAEFPKEGPSILRIQQVVRGDSAAYFCASSPSLGQGSEKLFFGSGTQLSVL.